The text below deals with one T cell receptor (beta chain). This specimen comes from a study of OX40 agonist ivuxolimab in advanced cancers. CDR3 length equals 15 residues. CDR1 is SGHRS and CDR2 is YFSETQ in the germline V gene. The ends lost 3 bases at V and 7 bases at J; junction bases unmatched: 10. Generated by immunoSEQ multiplex PCR, the TCRdb table keeps only in-frame clones and is missing some. The table has about 70,000 clones, 85% to 90% seen once. V usage is TRBV5-1 and J usage is TRBJ2-7, with 10 bases aligning to TRBD2. The material sequenced was CD4+ or CD8+ T cells sorted from blood, taken in a trial of the OX40 agonist ivuxolimab. The receptor's source is an adult with an advanced solid tumor such as melanoma, head and neck, liver or kidney cancer. The CDR3 protein is CASSYSGTSEGEQYF. The CDR3 DNA sequence: TGCGCCAGCAGCTACTCCGGGACTAGCGAAGGGGAGCAGTACTTC.